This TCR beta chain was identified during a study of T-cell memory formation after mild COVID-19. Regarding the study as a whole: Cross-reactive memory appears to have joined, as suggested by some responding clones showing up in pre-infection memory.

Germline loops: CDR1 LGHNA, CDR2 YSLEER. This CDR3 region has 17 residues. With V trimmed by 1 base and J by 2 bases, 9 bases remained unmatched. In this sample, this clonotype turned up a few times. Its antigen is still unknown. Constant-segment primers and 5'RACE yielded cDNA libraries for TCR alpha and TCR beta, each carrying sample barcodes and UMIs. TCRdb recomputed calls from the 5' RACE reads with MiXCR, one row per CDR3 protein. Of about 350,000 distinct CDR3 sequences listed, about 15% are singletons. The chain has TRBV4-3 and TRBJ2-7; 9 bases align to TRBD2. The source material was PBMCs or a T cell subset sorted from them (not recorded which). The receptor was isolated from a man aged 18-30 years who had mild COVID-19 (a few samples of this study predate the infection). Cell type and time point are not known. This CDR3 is CASSQALPSGAPYEQYF. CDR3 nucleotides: TGCGCCAGCAGCCAAGCCCTGCCTAGCGGGGCTCCCTACGAGCAGTACTTC.